This T cell receptor (beta chain) was recorded in a study of T cell clonality in common variable immunodeficiency. Trimming removed 2 bases from V and 6 bases from J, with 13 bases in between. The CDR3 is made up of 15 amino acids. Germline loops: CDR1 SEHNR, CDR2 FQNEAQ (reference sequence). This clone was counted at least ten times. Its matching antigen is unknown. The read gets to within 3 residues of the CDR3 end, and the germline J gene fills in the rest. Study-level results: Repertoire-complication correlations in CVID were limited by patient heterogeneity. Reportedly, TCR beta sequences from common variable immunodeficiency showed fewer deletions and N-nucleotide insertions. Compared with healthy controls, CVID subjects showed increased TCRbeta clonality, mostly in about a third.

TCRdb's copy holds only in-frame clones and misses some; the assay was immunoSEQ multiplex PCR. The sample offers 50,000 or so clones and no singletons, the top ten holding around 3.7%. The rearrangement links TRBV7-9 to TRBJ1-4, with D uncertain. This TCR was recovered from a person aged 18 to 70 in good health. Material: peripheral blood mononuclear cells. The CDR3 sequence is CASSLFLARDEKLFF. The DNA read from the CDR3 is TGTGCCAGCAGCTTATTCCTGGCCCGAGATGAAAAA. The variable domain in full, completed from reference TRBV7-9 and TRBJ1-4, reads DTGVSQNPRHKITKRGQNVTFRCDPISEHNRLYWYRQTLGQGPEFLTYFQNEAQLEKSRLLSDRFSAERPKGSFSTLEIQRTEQGDSAMYLCASSLFLARDEKLFFGSGTQLSVL.